Each of the 20 T cell receptor beta chains below was sequenced from the same sample in a study of CD8 T cells in ankylosing spondylitis (dated by TCRdb to the late 2010s). The library was made by 5' RACE. These reads were obtained on an Illumina HiSeq 2500. TCRdb's own reprocessing of the public reads used fastp at Q25 and MiXCR and kept productive beta chains. Identical CDR3 proteins give one entry, which carries the most common genes and DNA. The sample includes about 220,000 distinct CDR3 sequences, with 15% to 20% observed a single time. The biggest ten clones account for about 42% of the sample. Summary of the overall study and its limitations: A TCR beta motif made up of eight or nine highly homologous amino acid variants appeared to be characteristic of blood from ankylosing spondylitis patients.

Antigens of these TCRs are unknown. Material: blood, either unsorted or a sorted T cell fraction (not recorded which). These receptors came from a male donor with ankylosing spondylitis.

The chain employs TRBV12-3 or TRBV12-4 and TRBJ2-7; D uncertain. V gave up 6 bases and J gave up 0 bases, with 12 bases separating them. This CDR3 contains 14 residues. Written as DNA, the CDR3 is TGTGCCAGCAGCCCGGACCCTACCTCCTACGAGCAGTACTTC. Its protein product is CASSPDPTSYEQYF.

This clonotype was seen more than once but under ten times. The rearrangement uses TRBV21-1 and TRBJ1-2; the listed D gene, TRBD1, was not tested against the DNA. TRBV21-1 is an annotated pseudogene. This CDR3 spans 15 amino acids. The CDR3 sequence is CASTYLGQGKGGYTF. CDR3 nucleotide sequence: TGTGCCAGCACCTACCTCGGGCAGGGAAAGGGTGGCTACACCTTC.

This clonotype turned up a few times. The CDR3 DNA reads TGTGCCAGTAACCGAGACGTGGACAGATATAGCAATCAGCCCCAGCATTTT. Encoded protein: CASNRDVDRYSNQPQHF. The chain recombines TRBV19 with TRBJ1-5, with D possibly matching TRBD1 (6 bases). Germline V gene data show CDR1 as LNHDA and CDR2 as SQIVND (reference sequence). Trimming pared 7 bases from V and 0 bases from J, leaving 19 bases between. The CDR3 length is 17 residues.

This sequence joins TRBV12-3 or TRBV12-4 and TRBJ2-1; 7 positions match TRBD2. The CDR3 length is 14 residues. V shed 8 bases and J 5 bases; nucleotides not matched to a gene: 9. The CDR3 reads CASASGGPHNEQFF. The CDR3 DNA reads TGTGCCAGCGCCTCGGGGGGACCGCACAATGAGCAGTTCTTC.

The chain combines TRBV7-9 with TRBJ1-1; 9 nucleotides align to TRBD1. The germline V gene encodes CDR1 SEHNR and CDR2 FQNEAQ (reference sequence). The CDR3 contains 14 residues. V shed 5 bases and J 4 bases; nucleotides not matched to a gene: 5. The CDR3 nucleotides are TGTGCCAGCAGCGCACAGGGGGCTGGCACTGAAGCTTTCTTT. The encoded protein is CASSAQGAGTEAFF. Combining the CDR3 with reference TRBV7-9 and TRBJ1-1 gives the whole variable domain DTGVSQNPRHKITKRGQNVTFRCDPISEHNRLYWYRQTLGQGPEFLTYFQNEAQLEKSRLLSDRFSAERPKGSFSTLEIQRTEQGDSAMYLCASSAQGAGTEAFFGQGTRLTVV.

This clonotype was picked up many times. This rearrangement joins TRBV5-1 to TRBJ2-1, with 8 nucleotides matching TRBD1. V lost 5 bases and J lost 2; bases outside the gene matches: 6. The CDR3 consists of 15 residues. Looked up from germline, CDR1 is SGHRS and CDR2 is YFSETQ. This chain's CDR3 is CASRLDRGPYNEQFF. DNA for the CDR3: TGCGCCAGCAGATTAGACAGGGGACCCTACAATGAGCAGTTCTTC.

This clonotype was seen a few times. V usage is TRBV4-3 and J usage is TRBJ2-7; TRBD1 matches at 8 bases. The CDR3 totals 16 residues. The V and J ends lost 0 bases and 0 bases, in that order; junction bases with no gene match: 4. Germline CDR1 and CDR2: LGHNA and YSLEER. CDR3 loop: CASSQDQGASSYEQYF. CDR3 in DNA: TGCGCCAGCAGCCAAGATCAGGGGGCGAGCTCCTACGAGCAGTACTTC.

The sample holds a few counts of this clonotype. The chain recombines TRBV9 with TRBJ2-3; 8 bases align to TRBD2. CDR1 is SGDLS and CDR2 is YYNGEE in the germline V gene. V was clipped by 4 bases and J by 8 bases; unmatched bases: 12. The length of the CDR3 is 15 residues. The CDR3 DNA is TGTGCCAGCAGCCGTGAAGGACTAGCCAGCGGTACGCAGTATTTT. As protein: CASSREGLASGTQYF.

This clonotype was found once. This may stem from a read error, because a much larger clone lies one nucleotide away. Given the absence of the conserved phenylalanine or tryptophan at the CDR3 end, a read error is likely. This sequence joins TRBV5-1 and TRBJ2-1; D is uncertain. V was cut by 0 bases and J by 6 bases, with 7 bases left in between. This CDR3 comprises 13 residues. Germline V gives CDR1 SGHRS, CDR2 YFSETQ. DNA for the CDR3: TGCGCCAGCAGCTTGGACAGCTCCAATGAGCAGTTCCTC. Translated, it gives CASSLDSSNEQFL.

This clonotype was seen only a few times. The chain is built from TRBV12-5 and TRBJ2-1, with D possibly TRBD2 on 5 matching bases. Per germline, CDR1 LGHNT and CDR2 FRNRAP. The CDR3 totals 14 residues. The germline V and J ends were trimmed by 4 bases and 8 bases, with 15 bases remaining between them. CDR3 in amino acids: CASGSGLYPDEQFF. DNA of the CDR3: TGTGCTAGTGGTTCTGGACTCTACCCGGATGAGCAGTTCTTC.

The J gene is TRBJ1-6, the V gene TRBV28; the D gene is possibly TRBD1 (5 bases). Germline V CDR1 and CDR2: MDHEN, SYDVKM. This CDR3 has 18 amino acids. Trimming removed 8 bases at V and 0 bases at J, with 20 bases between. Here the CDR3 reads CASRGPGKEGSYNSPLHF. CDR3 sequence (DNA): TGTGCCAGCCGTGGTCCAGGGAAGGAGGGCTCCTATAATTCACCCCTCCACTTT.

The rearrangement links TRBV7-2 to TRBJ2-1, with 7 bases identical to TRBD2. This CDR3 comprises 15 residues. CDR1 and CDR2 (germline): SGHTA, FQGNSA. Unmatched junction bases numbered 11, after V lost 4 bases and J lost 8 bases. For the CDR3, the DNA is TGTGCCAGCAGCTACAATGGGGGGGGTTTATATGAGCAGTTCTTC. This gives the protein CASSYNGGGLYEQFF.

The chain joins TRBV11-1 to TRBJ2-2, with D possibly matching TRBD2 (6 bases). The V gene's germline CDR1 is SGHAT and CDR2 FQDESV (reference sequence). The CDR3 consists of 18 residues. V was trimmed by 6 bases and J by 1 base, leaving 21 bases between them. CDR3 sequence reads: CASRPPLRRRENTGELFF. CDR3 DNA: TGTGCCAGCAGACCACCGCTTAGGCGGCGGGAGAACACCGGGGAGCTGTTTTTT.

The chain combines TRBV2 with TRBJ1-1; 8 nucleotides line up with TRBD1. Germline V CDR1 and CDR2: SNHLY, FYNNEI. The length of the CDR3 is 15 residues. V lost 10 bases to trimming and J lost 1 base; unmatched junction nucleotides: 11. The CDR3 region is CATLERTGPNTEAFF. Written as DNA, the CDR3 is TGTGCCACACTGGAACGGACAGGGCCGAACACTGAAGCTTTCTTT. Filled out from reference TRBV2 and TRBJ1-1, the complete variable domain reads EPEVTQTPSHQVTQMGQEVILRCVPISNHLYFYWYRQILGQKVEFLVSFYNNEISEKSEIFDDQFSVERPDGSNFTLKIRSTKLEDSAMYFCATLERTGPNTEAFFGQGTRLTVV.

This clonotype was detected only a few times. The chain joins TRBV29-1 to TRBJ2-7; the D gene is possibly TRBD1 (7 bases). The CDR3 runs to 13 residues. Trimming took off 7 bases at V and 0 bases at J, with 13 bases between the two ends. Germline V gene data show CDR1 as SQVTM and CDR2 as ANQGSEA. Here the CDR3 reads CSAGTAGSYEQYF. In nucleotides, the CDR3 is TGCAGCGCTGGGACAGCGGGCTCCTACGAGCAGTACTTC.

This chain links TRBV12-3 or TRBV12-4 with TRBJ1-1; a possible D gene is TRBD1 (6 bases). This CDR3 comprises 14 residues. Trimming pared 5 bases from V and 1 base from J, leaving 11 bases between. CDR3 nucleotides: TGTGCCAGCAGTCCGGGACACCAGAACACTGAAGCTTTCTTT. This encodes CASSPGHQNTEAFF.

J is TRBJ2-1 and V is TRBV20-1, with TRBD1 matching 9 bases. J gave up 3 bases and V 0 bases, and 9 bases lay outside the gene matches. Germline-derived CDR1 and CDR2 are DFQATT and SNEGSKA (reference sequence). CDR3 length equals 17 residues. The CDR3 protein is CSARDPDRDRDYNEQFF. In DNA form, the CDR3 reads TGCAGTGCTAGAGATCCGGACCGGGACAGGGACTACAATGAGCAGTTCTTC.

V usage is TRBV7-9 and J usage is TRBJ2-7; D assignment may be TRBD1 or TRBD2 (5 bases each). V was cut by 3 bases and J by 0 bases, with 9 bases left in between. Germline V gene lookup returns CDR1 SEHNR and CDR2 FQNEAQ (reference sequence). The CDR3 length is 14 residues. This CDR3 is CASSFGTVSYEQYF. CDR3 DNA: TGTGCCAGCAGCTTCGGGACCGTCTCCTACGAGCAGTACTTC.

This clonotype was seen a few times. V usage is TRBV12-3 or TRBV12-4 and J usage is TRBJ1-4; D gene ambiguous. V lost 7 bases, J lost 7 bases, and 13 bases lay in between. CDR3 length equals 13 residues. Written as DNA, the CDR3 is TGTGCCAGCATAAGGGATTGGGGTGAAAAACTGTTTTTT. Its protein product is CASIRDWGEKLFF.

This clonotype was seen a handful of times. At one of its ends the junction is not consistent with the germline gene, which may arise from a read error. V usage is TRBV27 and J usage is TRBJ1-1; a weak D match, TRBD1 (6 bases). Per the germline V gene, CDR1 is MNHEY and CDR2 is SMNVEV (reference sequence). There are 14 residues in the CDR3. The CDR3 here is CASSLRGLKTEAFF. CDR3 bases: TGTGCCAGCAGTTTACGGGGGCTGAAGACTGAAGCTTTCTTT.